The clone carrying this T cell receptor beta chain was counted only a few times. Its antigen is currently unknown. The source of the sample is a study of blood T cells in healthy people across ages. Notes on the study in general: Unsorted PBMC material precluded a definitive naive versus antigen-experienced comparison. Donor CMV infection status was unknown, possibly confounding age-related changes in expanded clonotypes. There was a strong correlation between TCR beta diversity and naive T cell percentage.

Trimming removed 4 bases at V and 5 bases at J, with 15 bases between. CDR3 length: 13 residues. Germline CDR1 DFQATT, CDR2 SNEGSKA (reference sequence). A second PCR, run for 7 to 11 cycles, used a sample-barcoded 5' primer plus a J-beta primer mix. TCRdb used MiXCR to reprocess the 5' RACE reads, holding one entry per CDR3 protein. The repertoire includes about 1.1 million distinct CDR3 sequences, under 40% of them detected once, and around 14% sits in the top ten. This clonotype was sampled from a man younger than 35 in good health. The sample was blood. The rearrangement links TRBV20-1 to TRBJ2-7; D could derive from TRBD1 or TRBD2 (5 bases each). CDR3 nucleotides: TGCAGTGCTACTCCGGGACCAGGGAACGAGCAGTACTTC. Translated, it gives CSATPGPGNEQYF.